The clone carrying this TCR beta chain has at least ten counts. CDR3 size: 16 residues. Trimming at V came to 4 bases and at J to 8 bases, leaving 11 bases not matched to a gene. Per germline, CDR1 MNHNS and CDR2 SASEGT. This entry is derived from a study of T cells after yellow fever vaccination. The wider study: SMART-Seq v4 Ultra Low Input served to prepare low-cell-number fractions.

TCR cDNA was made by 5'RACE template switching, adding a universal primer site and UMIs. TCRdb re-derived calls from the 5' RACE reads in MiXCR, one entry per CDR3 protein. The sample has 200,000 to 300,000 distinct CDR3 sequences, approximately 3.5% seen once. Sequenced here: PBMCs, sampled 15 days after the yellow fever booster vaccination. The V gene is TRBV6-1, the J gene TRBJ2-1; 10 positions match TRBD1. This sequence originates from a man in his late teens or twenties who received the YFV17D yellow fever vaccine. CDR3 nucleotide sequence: TGTGCCAGCAGTGGAGACCCGGGACAGGGGAGCGATGAGCAGTTCTTC. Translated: CASSGDPGQGSDEQFF.